This TCR beta chain was found in a study of T cells in Graves' hyperthyroidism and ophthalmopathy. Study-wide background: Any treatment followed the collection of peripheral blood at initial diagnosis.

Germline CDR1 reads GTSNPN; CDR2 reads SVGIG (reference sequence). CDR3 length: 16 amino acids. V was shortened by 5 bases and J by 2 bases, with 22 bases between the two germline ends. This clonotype was detected many times. RNA transcripts were the template for amplifying TCR beta CDR3 regions. Initially, a first-round RT-PCR of the TCR CDR3 employed the HTBI primer set. TCRdb called the multiplex PCR reads again in MiXCR, with one record for every CDR3 protein. The sample carries some 180,000 distinct CDR3 sequences, less than 20% recorded once. The sequenced material came from blood. The chain uses TRBV30 and TRBJ2-7; a weak D match, TRBD2 (6 bases). The receptor was isolated from a woman aged 50 to 60 with Graves' hyperthyroidism. The CDR3 reads CAWSRDSPIGTYEQYF. CDR3 coding DNA: TGTGCCTGGTCTCGGGACTCCCCAATCGGTACCTACGAGCAGTACTTC.